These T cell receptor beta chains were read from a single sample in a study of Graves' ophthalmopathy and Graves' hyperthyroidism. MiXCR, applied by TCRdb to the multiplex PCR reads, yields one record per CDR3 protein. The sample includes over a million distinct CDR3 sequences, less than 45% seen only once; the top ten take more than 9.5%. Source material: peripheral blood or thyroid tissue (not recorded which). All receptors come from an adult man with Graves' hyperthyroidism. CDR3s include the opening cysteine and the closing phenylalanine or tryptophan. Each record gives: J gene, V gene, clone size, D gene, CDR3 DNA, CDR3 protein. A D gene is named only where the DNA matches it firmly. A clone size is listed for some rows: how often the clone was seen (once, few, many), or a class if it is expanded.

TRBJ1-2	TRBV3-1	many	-	TGTGCCAGCAGCCGGGGACACTTCGGCGGCTACACCTTC	CASSRGHFGGYTF
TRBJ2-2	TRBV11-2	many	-	TGTGCCAGCAGCCCCCTAGTAAGGAACACCGGGGAGCTGTTTTTT	CASSPLVRNTGELFF
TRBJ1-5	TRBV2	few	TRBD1	TGTGCCAGCAGTGAGGGGACAGGGAGAGGACAGCCCCAGCATTTT	CASSEGTGRGQPQHF
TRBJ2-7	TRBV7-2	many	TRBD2	TGTGCCAGCAGCTCCGGCAGGATTAGCGGGGTCCACGAGCAGTACTTC	CASSSGRISGVHEQYF
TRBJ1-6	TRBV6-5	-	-	TGTGCCAGCAGTGACGACAGGTCGCCCCTCCACTTT	CASSDDRSPLHF
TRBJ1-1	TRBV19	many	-	TGTGCCAGTAGTATAGAAGTAAGAAACACTGAAGCTTTCTTT	CASSIEVRNTEAFF
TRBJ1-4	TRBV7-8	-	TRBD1	TGTGCCGCCGGACAGGATGATGAGAAACTGTTTTTT	CAAGQDDEKLFF
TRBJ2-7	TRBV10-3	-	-	TGTGCCATCAGATCAACACAGGGCTTC	CAIRSTQGF
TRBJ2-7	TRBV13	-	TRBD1	TGTGCCAGCAGCCAGGGGACAGCCCACAAGCAGTACTTC	CASSQGTAHKQYF
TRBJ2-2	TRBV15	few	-	TGTGCCACCAGCAGAGTTTGGCAGGGGTTCACCGGGGAGCTGTTTTTT	CATSRVWQGFTGELFF
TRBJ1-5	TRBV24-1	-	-	TGTGCCACCAGTGATTCGGGGCGCTCTAGCAATCAGCACCAGCATTTT	CATSDSGRSSNQHQHF
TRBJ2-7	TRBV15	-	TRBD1	TGTGCCACCGAGAGGGACAGGGTTGCCGAGCAGTACTTC	CATERDRVAEQYF
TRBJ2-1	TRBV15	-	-	TGTGCCACCAGCAGGGAAAGTGTAGGGAAGGCGTACAATGAGCAGTTCTTC	CATSRESVGKAYNEQFF
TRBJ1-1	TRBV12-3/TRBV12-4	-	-	TGTGCCAGCAGCCTAGATCCGGAGGAAGCTTTCTTT	CASSLDPEEAFF
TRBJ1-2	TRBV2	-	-	TGTGCCCCAGACGACAGATTAGGCCCCTATGGCTACACCTTC	CAPDDRLGPYGYTF
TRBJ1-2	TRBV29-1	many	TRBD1	TGCAGCGTTGAAAAGGGACAGTTGGTTGGCTACACCTTC	CSVEKGQLVGYTF
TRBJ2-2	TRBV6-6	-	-	TGTGCCAGCAGTTACTCGTTAGAGAACACCGGGGAGCTGTTTTTT	CASSYSLENTGELFF
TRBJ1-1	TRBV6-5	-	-	TGTGCCAGCAAACCGACACCTTTTGAAGCTTTCTTT	CASKPTPFEAFF
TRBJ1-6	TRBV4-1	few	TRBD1	TGCGCCAGCAGCCAACCGACGGACAGGGTTGGTTCACCCCTCCACTTT	CASSQPTDRVGSPLHF
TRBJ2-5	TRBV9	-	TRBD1	TGTGCCAGCAGCCTAGGGAGATCGAAGGGGGCGGGCGGGTACCAAGAGACCCAGTACTTC	CASSLGRSKGAGGYQETQYF
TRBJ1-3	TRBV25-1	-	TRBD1	TGTGCCAGCATAATTACAGGGGGTTCGGGAAACACCATATATTTT	CASIITGGSGNTIYF
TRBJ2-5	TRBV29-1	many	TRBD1	TGCAGCGGGAGACAGGGGAAAGAGACCCAGTACTTC	CSGRQGKETQYF
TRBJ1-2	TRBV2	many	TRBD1	TGTGCCAGCACTGGACAGGGATCTTTCGGCTACACCTTC	CASTGQGSFGYTF